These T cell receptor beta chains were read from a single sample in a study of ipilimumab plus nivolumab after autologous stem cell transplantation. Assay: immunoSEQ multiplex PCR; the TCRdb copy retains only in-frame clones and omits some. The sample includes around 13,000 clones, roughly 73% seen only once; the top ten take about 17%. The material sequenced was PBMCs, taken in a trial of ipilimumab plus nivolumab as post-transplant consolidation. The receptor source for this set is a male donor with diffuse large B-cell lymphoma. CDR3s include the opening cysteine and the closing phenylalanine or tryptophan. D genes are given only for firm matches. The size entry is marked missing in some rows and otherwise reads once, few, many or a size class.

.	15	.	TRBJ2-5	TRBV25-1	TGTGCCAGCAGTGACGGCTTTATACGGGGTGAGACCCAGTACTTC	CASSDGFIRGETQYF
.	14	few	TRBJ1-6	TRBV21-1	TGTGCCAGCAGCAAAGGGGGACGATCTTCACCCCTCCACTTT	CASSKGGRSSPLHF
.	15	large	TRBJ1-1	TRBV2	TGTGCCAGCAGTGAAGCGCAAGGTGATTTCGCTGAAGCTTTCTTT	CASSEAQGDFAEAFF
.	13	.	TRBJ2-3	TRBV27	TGTGCCAGCAGTACTGGGGGCCCAGATACGCAGTATTTT	CASSTGGPDTQYF
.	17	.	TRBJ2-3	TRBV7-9	TGTGCCAGCAGCTTAAAAGTTGCGTGGGGGCGCACAGATACGCAGTATTTT	CASSLKVAWGRTDTQYF
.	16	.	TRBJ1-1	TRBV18	TGTGCCAGCTCACCTTTGGATATGGGGGGTGGGACTGAAGCTTTCTTT	CASSPLDMGGGTEAFF
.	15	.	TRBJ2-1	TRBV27	TGTGCCAGCAACCCAAACCGACAGGTTCTACATGAGCAGTTCTTC	CASNPNRQVLHEQFF
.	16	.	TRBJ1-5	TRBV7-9	TGTGCCAGCAGCGCCGGGACGGTTCCCGACGGTCAGCCCCAGCATTTT	CASSAGTVPDGQPQHF
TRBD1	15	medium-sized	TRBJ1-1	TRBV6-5	TGTGCCAGCAGGCAACTTACAGGGGGCTCCACTGAAGCTTTCTTT	CASRQLTGGSTEAFF
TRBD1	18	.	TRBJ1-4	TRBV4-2	TGTGCCAGCAGTCAAGAGAGCACGCAGGGACAGGGTCTTGAAAAACTGTTTTTT	CASSQESTQGQGLEKLFF
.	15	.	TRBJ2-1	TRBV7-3	TGTGCCAGCAGTTTAAGGGGAGGTCAATACAATGAGCAGTTCTTC	CASSLRGGQYNEQFF
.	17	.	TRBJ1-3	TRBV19	TGTGCCAGTAGTATGACGAAACATCCGGGACAAAGAGACACCATATATTTT	CASSMTKHPGQRDTIYF
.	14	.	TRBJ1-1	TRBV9	TGTGCCAGCAGCCCGGCAGGGAGAAACACTGAAGCTTTCTTT	CASSPAGRNTEAFF
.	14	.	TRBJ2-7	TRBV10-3	TGTGCCATCAGTGAGTCGAGGCAGGTCGGGGAGCAGTACTTC	CAISESRQVGEQYF
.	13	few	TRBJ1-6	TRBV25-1	TGTGCCATCCAAGGCCCGGGGGACTCACCCCTCCACTTT	CAIQGPGDSPLHF
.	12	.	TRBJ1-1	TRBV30	TGTGCCTGGAGTTATGGTAGCACTGAAGCTTTCTTT	CAWSYGSTEAFF
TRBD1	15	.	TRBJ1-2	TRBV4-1	TGCGCCAGCAGCCGCCCGACAGGGGGCGACTATGGCTACACCTTC	CASSRPTGGDYGYTF
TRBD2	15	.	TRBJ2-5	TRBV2	TGCGCCAGTGCCCTTAGGCGGGGGGGCTTAGAGACCCAGTACTTC	CASALRRGGLETQYF
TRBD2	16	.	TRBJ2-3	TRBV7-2	TGTGCCAGCAGCACCCGACTAGCGGGGGGTCGGGATACGCAGTATTTT	CASSTRLAGGRDTQYF
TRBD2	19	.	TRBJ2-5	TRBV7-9	TGTGCCAGCAGCTTAGTAGCTGTTAGCAGGACTAGCGGGAGAGAGACCCAGTACTTC	CASSLVAVSRTSGRETQYF
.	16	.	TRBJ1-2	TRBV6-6	TGTGCCAGCGGTAGTGTTCGCAGGGAGGAGAACTATGGCTACACCTTC	CASGSVRREENYGYTF
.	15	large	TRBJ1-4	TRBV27	TGTGCCAGCAGCCCGGAACAGGGATCGTTTGAAAAACTGTTTTTT	CASSPEQGSFEKLFF
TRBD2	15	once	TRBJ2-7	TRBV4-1	TGCGCCAGCAGCCAAGACGGGACTAGCACCTACGAGCAGTACTTC	CASSQDGTSTYEQYF
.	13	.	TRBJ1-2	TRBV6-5	TGTGCCAGCAGTACGACGGCGAACTATGGCTACACCTTC	CASSTTANYGYTF
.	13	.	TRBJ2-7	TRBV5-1	TGCGCCAGCAGCTTGGCTCCGGGGGACGAGCAGTACTTC	CASSLAPGDEQYF
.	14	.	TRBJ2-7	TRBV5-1	TGCGCCAGCAGCTTTAGGTCAGGAGGCTACGAGCAGTACTTC	CASSFRSGGYEQYF
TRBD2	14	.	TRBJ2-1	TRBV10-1	TGCGCCAGCAGTGATTCTAGCGGGAGTCATGAGCAGTTCTTC	CASSDSSGSHEQFF
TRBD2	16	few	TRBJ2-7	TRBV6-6	TGTGCCAGCAGTGGGGGGGGAGCGGCTAGCTCCTACGAGCAGTACTTC	CASSGGGAASSYEQYF
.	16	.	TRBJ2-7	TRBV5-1	TGCGCCAGCAGCTCGTCTAGCGCGAGGGGCTCCTACGAGCAGTACTTC	CASSSSSARGSYEQYF
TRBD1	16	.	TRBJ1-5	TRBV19	TGTGCCAGTAGTCTCCGGACAGGTCAAACCAATCAGCCCCAGCATTTT	CASSLRTGQTNQPQHF
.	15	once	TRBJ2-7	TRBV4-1	TGCGCCAGCAGCCAAGATCCGCCCCTTACCTACGAGCAGTACTTC	CASSQDPPLTYEQYF
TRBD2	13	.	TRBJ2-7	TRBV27	TGTGCCAGCAGTCCGGGGGGGATCTACGAGCAGTACTTC	CASSPGGIYEQYF
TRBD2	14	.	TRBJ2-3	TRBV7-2	TGTGCCAGCAGCTGGACTAGTCCCACAGATACGCAGTATTTT	CASSWTSPTDTQYF
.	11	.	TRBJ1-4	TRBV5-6	TGTGCCAGCAGCTGGAATGAAAAACTGTTTTTT	CASSWNEKLFF
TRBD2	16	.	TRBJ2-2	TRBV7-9	TGTGCCAGCAGCTTAGCACTAGCGGGGGACACCGGGGAGCTGTTTTTT	CASSLALAGDTGELFF
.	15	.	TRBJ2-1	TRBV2	TGTGCCAGCAGTGATTCGGCGTCTACCTACAATGAGCAGTTCTTC	CASSDSASTYNEQFF
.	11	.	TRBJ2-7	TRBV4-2	TGTGCCAGCAGCCAAGGAAGCGAGCAGTACTTC	CASSQGSEQYF
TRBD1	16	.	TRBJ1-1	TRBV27	TGTGCCAGCAGTTTTAGACGGGACAGAATGAACACTGAAGCTTTCTTT	CASSFRRDRMNTEAFF
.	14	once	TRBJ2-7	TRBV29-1	TGCAGCGCGGTCCCAGGGGGACTAACCTACGAGCAGTACTTC	CSAVPGGLTYEQYF
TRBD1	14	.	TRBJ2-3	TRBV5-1	TGCGCCAGCAGCTCGGGACAGCCCACAGATACGCAGTATTTT	CASSSGQPTDTQYF
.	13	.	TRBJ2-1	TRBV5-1	TGCGCCAGCAGGGGCCTCGCCTACAATGAGCAGTTCTTC	CASRGLAYNEQFF
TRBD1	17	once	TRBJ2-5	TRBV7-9	TGTGCCAGCAGCTTAGGTTCCAGCGGACAGGGGTTAGAGACCCAGTACTTC	CASSLGSSGQGLETQYF
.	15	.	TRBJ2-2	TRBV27	TGTGCCAGCAGCTTCAGGGATGGGGCGGGGGGGGAGCTGTTTTTT	CASSFRDGAGGELFF
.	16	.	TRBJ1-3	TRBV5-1	TGCGCCAGCAGCTTAGGACAGTTTTCCTCTGGAAACACCATATATTTT	CASSLGQFSSGNTIYF
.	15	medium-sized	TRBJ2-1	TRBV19	TGTGCCAGTAGAAGCCGGGCTAGTTCCTACAATGAGCAGTTCTTC	CASRSRASSYNEQFF
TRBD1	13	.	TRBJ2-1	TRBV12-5	TGTGCTAGTGGTTCAGGGGGCTACAATGAGCAGTTCTTC	CASGSGGYNEQFF
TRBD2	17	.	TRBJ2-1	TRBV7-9	TGTGCCAGCAGCCCCCTTAGCGGGGGGACTGTTGGGGATGAGCAGTTCTTC	CASSPLSGGTVGDEQFF
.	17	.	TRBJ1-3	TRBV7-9	TGTGCCAGCAGCTGGGGGGAGGGACGGTTCTCTGGAAACACCATATATTTT	CASSWGEGRFSGNTIYF
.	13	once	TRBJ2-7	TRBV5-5	TGTGCCAGCAGCCCCGGGGCGACAGTCGAGCAGTACTTC	CASSPGATVEQYF
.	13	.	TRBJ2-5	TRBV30	TGTGCCTGGACTGGACTAACCCGAGAGACCCAGTACTTC	CAWTGLTRETQYF
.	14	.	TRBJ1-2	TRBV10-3	TGTGCCATCAGTGAGTCGTCACAGAGCAAAGGCTACACCTTC	CAISESSQSKGYTF